This is a list of T cell receptor beta chains from one sample in a study of identical twins. Via MiXCR, TCRdb re-called the 5' RACE reads, giving one row per CDR3 protein. The table has around 490,000 distinct CDR3 sequences, roughly an eighth seen once. These data also featured in a second study, about yellow fever vaccine responses in identical twins.

The material sequenced was CD4+ T cells sorted from blood. The receptor set was obtained from a woman under 30 in good health. Both conserved end residues are part of each CDR3. D genes are given only for firm matches. The listing skips clone size in some rows; elsewhere it reads once, few, many or a size class.

V gene: TRBV18
D gene: .
clone size: few
J gene: TRBJ1-4
CDR3 DNA: TGTGCCAGCTCACCAGGACAGCTTAATGAAAAACTGTTTTTT
CDR3 protein: CASSPGQLNEKLFF

V gene: TRBV29-1
D gene: .
clone size: once
J gene: TRBJ1-2
CDR3 DNA: TGCAGCGTTGAAGAACTTTATGAACCCACCTTC
CDR3 protein: CSVEELYEPTF

V gene: TRBV5-5
D gene: TRBD1
clone size: many
J gene: TRBJ2-5
CDR3 DNA: TGTGCCAGCAGCCCCGGACAGGGAGTTCAAGAGACCCAGTACTTC
CDR3 protein: CASSPGQGVQETQYF

V gene: TRBV5-5
D gene: TRBD1
clone size: .
J gene: TRBJ2-2
CDR3 DNA: TGTGCCAGCAGCCCCCGGGACAGGGTTACTACCGGGGAGCTGTTTTTT
CDR3 protein: CASSPRDRVTTGELFF

V gene: TRBV5-1
D gene: .
clone size: .
J gene: TRBJ2-7
CDR3 DNA: TGCGCCAGCACGCCGGGCGCAGGGCGGTACGAGCAGTACTTC
CDR3 protein: CASTPGAGRYEQYF

V gene: TRBV30
D gene: TRBD2
clone size: .
J gene: TRBJ2-1
CDR3 DNA: TGTGCCTGGAGTATCACTAGCGGGAGGGGACCTACAGTTATCTTC
CDR3 protein: CAWSITSGRGPTVIF

V gene: TRBV6-6
D gene: .
clone size: .
J gene: TRBJ2-7
CDR3 DNA: TGTGCCAGCAGTCGGGTCCGGGTCTCGGAGCAGTACTTC
CDR3 protein: CASSRVRVSEQYF

V gene: TRBV20-1
D gene: .
clone size: few
J gene: TRBJ1-4
CDR3 DNA: TGCAGTGCTAGAGATGGGGGGGGTTCGGGTGAAAAACTGTTTTTT
CDR3 protein: CSARDGGGSGEKLFF

V gene: TRBV7-2
D gene: TRBD1
clone size: .
J gene: TRBJ2-7
CDR3 DNA: TGTGCCAGCAGCTTCAACAGGGGGCGCCCAGGGTACGAGCAGTACTTC
CDR3 protein: CASSFNRGRPGYEQYF

V gene: TRBV7-3
D gene: .
clone size: few
J gene: TRBJ2-7
CDR3 DNA: TGTGCCAGCAGCGCCAACCCTAGCGATGGCGAGCAGTACTTC
CDR3 protein: CASSANPSDGEQYF

V gene: TRBV24-1
D gene: TRBD2
clone size: few
J gene: TRBJ2-3
CDR3 DNA: TGTGCCACCAGTGACCGAGCGGGGGGCAACACAGATACGCAGTATTTT
CDR3 protein: CATSDRAGGNTDTQYF

V gene: TRBV7-8
D gene: .
clone size: .
J gene: TRBJ2-1
CDR3 DNA: TGTGCCAGCAGCGGATTGCCAGCACAGGGATACAATGAGCAGTTCTTC
CDR3 protein: CASSGLPAQGYNEQFF

V gene: TRBV20-1
D gene: TRBD2
clone size: few
J gene: TRBJ2-1
CDR3 DNA: TGCAGTGCTAGATCCAGGACTAGCGGGGGCTACAATGAGCAGTTCTTC
CDR3 protein: CSARSRTSGGYNEQFF

V gene: TRBV24-1
D gene: .
clone size: .
J gene: TRBJ2-1
CDR3 DNA: TGTGCCACCAGTGAGTCTATGTCGCGGAAATATAACAATGAGCAGTTCTTC
CDR3 protein: CATSESMSRKYNNEQFF

V gene: TRBV12-3/TRBV12-4
D gene: .
clone size: .
J gene: TRBJ2-7
CDR3 DNA: TGTGCCAGCAGTTTGGTCCGGAGCTCCTACGAGCAGTACTTC
CDR3 protein: CASSLVRSSYEQYF

V gene: TRBV7-2
D gene: TRBD2
clone size: .
J gene: TRBJ2-2
CDR3 DNA: TGTGCCAGCAGCTTATCGGGAGGAATGAACACCGGGGAGCTGTTTTTT
CDR3 protein: CASSLSGGMNTGELFF

V gene: TRBV6-1
D gene: TRBD1
clone size: few
J gene: TRBJ1-5
CDR3 DNA: TGTGCCAGCAGCCGACAGGGTCCGGGTCAGCCCCAGCATTTT
CDR3 protein: CASSRQGPGQPQHF

V gene: TRBV19
D gene: TRBD1
clone size: few
J gene: TRBJ1-1
CDR3 DNA: TGTGCCAGCGCGCTCCAGGGGGCGACCGGAAACACTGAAGCTTTCTTT
CDR3 protein: CASALQGATGNTEAFF

V gene: TRBV5-1
D gene: TRBD2
clone size: few
J gene: TRBJ2-1
CDR3 DNA: TGCGCCAGCAGCCTGGGACTAATCGGGGGTAATGAGCAGTTCTTC
CDR3 protein: CASSLGLIGGNEQFF

V gene: TRBV20-1
D gene: .
clone size: few
J gene: TRBJ2-5
CDR3 DNA: TGCAGTGCTAGAGCGCTACCAGGGCAGGAGACCCAGTACTTC
CDR3 protein: CSARALPGQETQYF

V gene: TRBV12-3/TRBV12-4
D gene: .
clone size: few
J gene: TRBJ2-7
CDR3 DNA: TGTGCCAGCAGTAAAGACGGCGGGGCGGTCTACGAGCAGTACTTC
CDR3 protein: CASSKDGGAVYEQYF

V gene: TRBV2
D gene: .
clone size: .
J gene: TRBJ2-1
CDR3 DNA: TGTGCCAGCAGTGAACAGGGCTTTCAGGCGTTCTTC
CDR3 protein: CASSEQGFQAFF

V gene: TRBV7-8
D gene: TRBD2
clone size: few
J gene: TRBJ2-3
CDR3 DNA: TGTGCCAGCAGCTTAGACCTAGCGGGGGGCCGGGGAACAGATACGCAGTATTTT
CDR3 protein: CASSLDLAGGRGTDTQYF

V gene: TRBV4-2
D gene: .
clone size: .
J gene: TRBJ1-5
CDR3 DNA: TGTGCCAGCAGCCAAGCTCAGGGGCCCAATCAGCCCCAGCATTTT
CDR3 protein: CASSQAQGPNQPQHF

V gene: TRBV6-2/TRBV6-3
D gene: .
clone size: .
J gene: TRBJ1-3
CDR3 DNA: TGTGCCAGCAGGGGGTACGGAAACACCATATATTTT
CDR3 protein: CASRGYGNTIYF

V gene: TRBV11-1
D gene: TRBD2
clone size: .
J gene: TRBJ2-6
CDR3 DNA: TGTGCCAGCAGCCGGCTAGCGGGAGTAAAGACTTCTCTCTCTGGGGCCAACGTCCTGACTTTC
CDR3 protein: CASSRLAGVKTSLSGANVLTF

V gene: TRBV10-3
D gene: .
clone size: few
J gene: TRBJ2-3
CDR3 DNA: TGTGCCATCAGATTGGACCGACCAGGAACAGATACGCAGTATTTT
CDR3 protein: CAIRLDRPGTDTQYF

V gene: TRBV11-1
D gene: .
clone size: few
J gene: TRBJ2-7
CDR3 DNA: TGTGCCAGCAGCTTCGGGACGGCTACGGCTTCCTACGAGCAGTACTTC
CDR3 protein: CASSFGTATASYEQYF

V gene: TRBV6-1
D gene: TRBD1
clone size: few
J gene: TRBJ2-2
CDR3 DNA: TGTGCCAGCAGAGAACAGGGGTCCGGGGAGCTGTTTTTT
CDR3 protein: CASREQGSGELFF

V gene: TRBV4-2
D gene: .
clone size: .
J gene: TRBJ2-5
CDR3 DNA: TGTGCCAGCAGCCAAGAAGGACAGCTAGAAGAGACCCAGTACTTC
CDR3 protein: CASSQEGQLEETQYF

V gene: TRBV10-3
D gene: .
clone size: few
J gene: TRBJ2-7
CDR3 DNA: TGTGCCATCAGTGTAACTGAGTACGAGCAGTACTTC
CDR3 protein: CAISVTEYEQYF

V gene: TRBV7-8
D gene: .
clone size: few
J gene: TRBJ2-3
CDR3 DNA: TGTGCCAGCAGCTCGGAGAGGGGGAAAGATACGCAGTATTTT
CDR3 protein: CASSSERGKDTQYF

V gene: TRBV20-1
D gene: .
clone size: few
J gene: TRBJ2-1
CDR3 DNA: TGCAGTGCTAGAGTGGTTGGAGGAGCCCGCAACTACAATGAGCAGTTCTTC
CDR3 protein: CSARVVGGARNYNEQFF

V gene: TRBV12-3/TRBV12-4
D gene: TRBD1
clone size: few
J gene: TRBJ1-2
CDR3 DNA: TGTGCCAGCAGCCAGACCGGGGACAGCTATGGCTACACCTTC
CDR3 protein: CASSQTGDSYGYTF